This T cell receptor beta chain was recovered during a study of regulatory T cells in long-lasting Graves disease listed by TCRdb under 2021. About the study as a whole: Antithyroid drugs had been taken for less than 3 months by newly diagnosed Graves' disease patients. Persistent Graves' disease patients were compared with newly diagnosed Graves' disease patients by peripheral blood TCR sequencing and RNA sequencing. The study took place in China and was registered as a clinical trial. A total of roughly 35 samples underwent TCR sequencing: about 13 from persistent and about 20 from newly diagnosed Graves' disease patients. General findings and caveats noted by the study authors: The small sample size was acknowledged by the authors as a limitation that may reduce accuracy. Persistent Graves' disease patients showed lower TCR Shannon entropy and fewer highly expanded clones than newly diagnosed patients, suggesting clonal expansion. Persistent patients shared more public clonotypes among themselves (around 3,000) than newly diagnosed patients did (about 970). Only the TCR beta chain was sequenced and analyzed. TRBV28, TRBJ1-2 and TRBJ2-5 were preferentially used in persistent disease, while TRBV20-1 and TRBJ2-1 were favored in newly diagnosed disease. Because the primary lesion, thyroid tissue, could not be accessed, the study looked at peripheral blood alone.

The protocol used for the library was multiplex PCR. Sequenced on an Illumina HiSeq 4000. To build TCR beta libraries, CDR3 regions were amplified by Arm-PCR using iRepertoire HTBI primers. PCR products were gel purified before sequencing. Processing in the source paper ran as follows. Across samples, 60 to 70 TRBV and 13 to 15 TRBJ segments were identified and used for gene usage analysis of CDR3 amino acid clonotypes. COPE and FqMerger were used to merge filtered high-quality paired reads into contigs. BLAST was used to align contigs to IMGT TRBV, TRBD and TRBJ reference genes, with CDR3 defined following IMGT. Highly expanded clones were defined as clonotypes with a frequency above 0.1%. Repertoire diversity was measured by Shannon entropy, and V-J evenness by the Gini coefficient. A clonotype was considered public if more than one individual shared it. The public reads were reanalyzed by TCRdb: fastp trimming at Q25, MiXCR alignment, in-frame beta chains only. Every CDR3 protein is listed once, alongside the most common genes and DNA of its rows. None of the V and J calls come from the authors' own analysis; TCRdb made them. Here the sample has roughly 320,000 distinct CDR3 sequences; about a sixth occur a single time. Roughly 27% of the sample belongs to the ten largest clones.

Per the publication, the time point label means: newly diagnosed GD, antithyroid drugs for less than 3 months. For both TCR sequencing and RNA sequencing, RNA was extracted from PBMCs using TRIzol. The diagnosis of Graves' disease was made according to American Thyroid Association guidelines. Patients were recruited from an endocrinology department in Xi'an, China. Each patient gave 9 to 10 milliliters of peripheral blood, collected in an EDTA anticoagulant tube. Ficoll Paque Plus density gradient separation was used to isolate PBMCs, and no additional T cell sorting was done. An Agilent 2100 Bioanalyzer and agarose gel were used to assess RNA quality, and a NanoDrop 2000 was used to measure RNA concentration. CDR1 WSHSY and CDR2 SAAADI are derived from the germline V gene. The junction shows trimming of 0 bases on V and 4 bases on J, plus 6 bases between the germline ends. Including the terminal cysteine and phenylalanine, the CDR3 comprises 13 residues. Just the 39-base CDR3 DNA is kept, in frame starting at base 1.

Comment on this clonotype: Its antigen target is currently unknown. Base qualities are not at hand, and no much larger clone is one base apart.

This sample also appeared in a second study, on T cells in Graves' hyperthyroidism and ophthalmopathy. The second study, in turn, reports: A patient counted as having stable Graves' hyperthyroidism if no progression to ophthalmopathy occurred over 18 months of follow-up. Hyperthyroidism patients were newly diagnosed, had a disease duration of under 2 months, and were aged 18 to 65 years. The study excluded patients with uncontrolled infections, other autoimmune diseases, pregnancy or lactation. Diagnoses were based on clinical symptoms, serum thyroxine and TRAb, thyroid ultrasound and orbital computed tomography. The first round of RT-PCR for the TCR CDR3 was performed with the HTBI primer set and the Qiagen OneStep RT-PCR kit. Most expanded thyroid clonotypes (frequency above 0.001) were also found in blood, which suggests that blood repertoires may mirror thyroid immune responses. In cross-validation, a model built on a 13 V-J signature told ophthalmopathy apart from stable hyperthyroidism with less than 90% sensitivity and roughly 81% specificity, and in testing the same model reached 80%/75%. During validation, the model predicted progression to ophthalmopathy a median of roughly six months ahead of onset, with around 71% sensitivity and roughly 75% specificity. To identify TCR V-J signatures that set the groups apart, the researchers used a discovery cohort of 90 to 100 patients, made up of 40 to 45 with Graves' ophthalmopathy and about 59 with stable Graves' hyperthyroidism. Whether ophthalmopathy could be predicted prospectively was tested in an independent validation cohort made up of fewer than 20 hyperthyroidism patients plus 17 patients who later progressed to ophthalmopathy. The 100 discovery patients were divided at random into training and test sets in a 7:3 ratio. Thyroid tissue and blood T-cell repertoires from six Graves' hyperthyroidism patients were also compared in the study. After blood sampling, hyperthyroidism patients were treated with methimazole at a starting dose of 30 mg daily, and ophthalmopathy patients were treated with high-dose intravenous methylprednisolone. Libraries were constructed in a second round of multiplex PCR, after which size selection and purification were performed. Sequencing of the libraries was done on an Illumina HiSeq2000 using paired-end 100 bp reads. Raw data were processed with SOAPnuke, discarding reads with adapters, uncalled bases, mean Phred below 15, or no exact constant-primer or identifier match. COPE v1.2.5 was used to merge high-quality paired reads, and clonotypes were defined as unique nucleotide sequences. MiTCR v1.1 was used to align clonotypes to the IMGT TRBV, TRBD and TRBJ reference segments. Analysis was restricted to V-J combinations with a frequency above 0.0001, which covered about 99% of repertoires. A TCS score was defined as the ratio of F50 (clonal expansion) to E x V (chaos), with BLOSUM62-based TCRdist applied between CDR3 peptides within each V-J. Welch's t-statistics and random forest reduced 500 to 550 V-J features to about 12, which were used in a naive Bayes classifier (R e1071). Sample size was not statistically predetermined, and investigators were not blinded to group allocation. According to the paper, TCR Vbeta CDR3 sequencing was carried out on 135 peripheral blood samples, which came from approximately 41 ophthalmopathy, 75 to 80 hyperthyroidism and approximately 17 progressor patients.

The receptor's source is a man aged 40-55 years with Graves disease. Donor details come from another sample of the same person, matched by shared clones. The specimen comprised peripheral blood mononuclear cells (PBMCs), sampled at new diagnosis, from a patient treated with antithyroid drugs. The chain is made from TRBV10-2 and TRBJ1-1; TRBD1 is possibly the D segment (5 matching bases). The DNA is TGCGCCAGCAGTGAGTCTAGGGGCACTGAAGCTTTCTTT. It encodes CASSESRGTEAFF.